The next 14 T cell receptor gamma chains were all read from a single sample in a study of Vδ1+ human thymocytes. RNA was extracted from the cells and then reverse transcribed. Multiplex PCR used pooled V-gene forward primers and a constant-region reverse primer to amplify CDR3s. TCRdb applied CATT to the multiplex PCR reads for clone calling. This sample has roughly 11,000 gamma-chain clones, with around 40% found just once. These receptors are not linked to any known antigen. Study outcomes and limitations: Highly polyclonal TRG and TRD repertoires with Gaussian CDR3 length distributions appeared in thymus.

Sequencing was done on a sample of Vdelta1+ gamma-delta thymocytes from the thymus. As for subset: FACS-sorted CD3+ TCRalphabeta- TCRVdelta1+ TCRVdelta2- thymocytes. These TCRs come from a boy less than two years old who had congenital heart surgery.

About this clone: Other DNA sequences in the sample encode the same CDR3. The V and J genes are TRGV4 and TRGJ1 or TRGJ2. TCRdb does not report a J gene; here it was assigned by matching the DNA to germline references. Germline V gives CDR1 EGSTGY, CDR2 YDSYTSSV. This CDR3 is built from 13 residues. Germline trimming cut 3 bases from V and 5 bases from J; bases unmatched to any gene: 7. The CDR3 protein is CATWDRRDYKKLF. For the CDR3, the DNA is TGTGCCACCTGGGATCGTCGGGATTATAAGAAACTCTTT.

A word on this clone: Other DNA sequences from this sample encode an identical CDR3 as well. Here the J gene is TRGJ1 or TRGJ2 and the V gene is not called. The CDR3 contains 13 residues. DNA of the CDR3: TGTGCCACCTGGGATAGACCTTATTATAAGAAACTCTTT. This gives the protein CATWDRPYYKKLF.

A word on this clone: Other DNA sequences from this sample encode an identical CDR3 as well. V is TRGV9 and J is TRGJ1 or TRGJ2. J was trimmed by 8 bases and V by 2 bases; bases with no gene match: 3. Germline V gene lookup returns CDR1 GITISATS and CDR2 ISYDGTV (reference sequence). The CDR3 runs 11 residues. The CDR3 nucleotides are TGTGCCTTGTGGGAGGCCGATAAGAAACTCTTT. Encoded protein: CALWEADKKLF.

V gene TRGV4 combines with J gene TRGJ1 or TRGJ2. Here the J gene was assigned by germline matching of the DNA, as TCRdb has none. Germline CDR1 EGSTGY, CDR2 YDSYTSSV. Trimming at V came to 3 bases and at J to 3 bases, leaving 8 bases not matched to a gene. The length of the CDR3 is 14 residues. CDR3 protein: CATWDSWRYYKKLF. The CDR3 DNA sequence: TGTGCCACCTGGGATAGCTGGCGTTATTATAAGAAACTCTTT.

The chain is built from TRGV5 and TRGJ1 or TRGJ2. The J gene, absent from TCRdb, was called here by matching the DNA to germline. CDR3 length: 14 residues. From germline, CDR1 is VINAFY and CDR2 YDVSNSKD. V dropped 0 bases and J dropped 10; count of bases not matched to a gene: 12. DNA of the CDR3: TGTGCCACCTGGGACAGGCTCGGTATTGGAAAGAAACTCTTT. As protein: CATWDRLGIGKKLF.

In its sample, this clone was seen a few times. The chain joins TRGV4 to TRGJ1 or TRGJ2. The CDR3 consists of 12 residues. The germline CDR1 and CDR2 sequences are EGSTGY and YDSYTSSV. V gave up 3 bases and J gave up 2 bases; unmatched junction bases: 1. CDR3 nucleotide sequence: TGTGCCACCTGGGATTATTATTATAAGAAACTCTTT. This sequence encodes CATWDYYYKKLF.

This clone was observed a handful of times. The rearrangement uses TRGV4 and TRGJ1 or TRGJ2. The CDR3 has 14 amino acids. Germline trimming cut 0 bases from V and 5 bases from J; bases unmatched to any gene: 7. Germline-derived CDR1 and CDR2 are EGSTGY and YDSYTSSV. CDR3 in DNA: TGTGCCACCTGGGATGGGCTAAGGAATTATAAGAAACTCTTT. It encodes CATWDGLRNYKKLF.

This clone was detected only a few times. Its ends do not fully match the called genes, so a read error is possible. The chain uses TRGV9 and TRGJ1 or TRGJ2. This CDR3 is built from 12 residues. Per germline, CDR1 GITISATS and CDR2 ISYDGTV (reference sequence). The chain's CDR3 is CALWANYHKKLF. The CDR3 coding sequence is TGTGCCTTGTGGGCGAATTATCATAAGAAACTCTTT.

The rearrangement links TRGV5 to TRGJ1 or TRGJ2. The CDR3 runs to 13 residues. CDR1 is VINAFY, CDR2 YDVSNSKD, per germline. J gave up 11 bases and V 1 base, and 11 bases lay outside the gene matches. The CDR3 sequence: CATWDRVTSEKLF. In DNA, the CDR3 is TGTGCCACCTGGGACAGAGTGACTTCGGAGAAACTCTTT.

V gene TRGV4 combines with J gene TRGJ1 or TRGJ2. The J gene, absent from TCRdb, was called here by matching the DNA to germline. This CDR3 contains 15 residues. From germline, CDR1 is EGSTGY and CDR2 YDSYTSSV. V trimming: 0 bases; J trimming: 2 bases; junction bases outside the gene matches: 7. The CDR3 bases are TGTGCCACCTGGGATGGGCTTTATCATTATTATAAGAAACTCTTT. As protein: CATWDGLYHYYKKLF.

The chain couples TRGV4 to TRGJ1 or TRGJ2. The J gene, absent from TCRdb, was called here by matching the DNA to germline. J gave up 3 bases and V 2 bases, and 7 bases lay outside the gene matches. The CDR3 is 14 amino acids. Germline V lookup: CDR1 EGSTGY, CDR2 YDSYTSSV. In DNA, the CDR3 is TGTGCCACCTGGGATGCCCACCCTTATTATAAGAAACTCTTT. This gives the protein CATWDAHPYYKKLF.

The J gene is TRGJ1 or TRGJ2, the V gene TRGV3. V was clipped by 3 bases and J by 7 bases; unmatched bases: 6. The germline CDR1 and CDR2 sequences are VTNTFY and YDVSTARD (reference sequence). The CDR3 is 12 residues long. This chain's CDR3 is CATWDWGYKKLF. CDR3 DNA sequence: TGTGCCACCTGGGACTGGGGCTATAAGAAACTCTTT.

The rearrangement links TRGV2 to TRGJ1 or TRGJ2. The germline CDR1 and CDR2 sequences are EGSNGY and YDSYNSKV. The CDR3 runs to 11 residues. V was clipped by 9 bases and J by 3 bases; unmatched bases: 5. The CDR3 sequence is CATHRYYKKLF. DNA of the CDR3: TGTGCCACCCACCGTTATTATAAGAAACTCTTT.

This clone was seen a few times. The sample carries other DNA sequences with the same CDR3. The rearrangement links TRGV9 to TRGJ1 or TRGJ2. This CDR3 is built from 14 residues. Germline V lookup: CDR1 GITISATS, CDR2 ISYDGTV (reference sequence). Losses at the gene ends were 2 bases for V and 0 bases for J; bases not matched to a gene: 4. CDR3 sequence (DNA): TGTGCCTTGTGGGAGGAACCGAATTATTATAAGAAACTCTTT. The encoded protein is CALWEEPNYYKKLF.